The clone carrying this T cell receptor beta chain has at least ten counts. The antigen is undetermined. TCRdb redid the calling of the RACE reads with MiXCR, one entry per CDR3 protein. This sample has about 250,000 distinct CDR3 sequences, with approximately 8% found just once. As to time point: pre-sensitization, week 0. Treatment given: therapeutic diphenylcyclopropenone sensitization with weekly scalp DPC. Prior to application of each patch test, blood was drawn. This entry comes from a study of human T cells and chemical hapten exposure. Germline V gene data show CDR1 as SNHLY and CDR2 as FYNNEI. CDR3 length: 15 residues. V lost 4 bases and J lost 2, with 12 bases in between. Findings of the study overall: Counts of expanded TCRs at PT1 were positively correlated with patch test score.

The specimen was whole blood, collected in connection with sensitization to the hapten diphenylcyclopropenone (DPC). The sequence was collected from a man between 18 and 29 years old with alopecia areata. Some clones in this sample may be carry-over from other donors' samples. The chain employs TRBV2 and TRBJ1-3; D gene uncertain. CDR3 in amino acids: CASSGIGRPGNTIYF. In DNA form, the CDR3 reads TGTGCCAGCAGTGGTATAGGGAGGCCTGGAAACACCATATATTTT.